This T cell receptor (beta chain) was retrieved from a study of blood T cell repertoires in COVID-19. Across the study: T cells, B-cell-depleted T cells, or PBMCs provided the cDNA or gDNA that served as material.

Methods used by the authors: Estimation of nucleated cell counts relied on the amplification of reference gene primers. Here immunoSEQ multiplex PCR was the method, and the copy in TCRdb shows in-frame clones only, minus some. That table gives V, J and clone size, and the DNA gave D and trimming. Among approximately 79,000 clones listed, around 80% were seen once. This clone ranks as medium-sized. There are 16 residues in the CDR3. Germline CDR1 reads LGHNA; CDR2 reads YNFKEQ. V was cut by 4 bases and J by 8 bases, with 21 bases left in between. The rearrangement uses TRBV4-2 and TRBJ2-1; D perhaps matches TRBD2 (5 bases). The TCR originated in a middle-aged man with COVID-19, enrolled during active disease. Sequencing used peripheral blood. CDR3 DNA: TGTGCCAGCAGCCCTAAAGAGGGCCCATATTTCGATGAGCAGTTCTTC. It codes for CASSPKEGPYFDEQFF.